The 20 T cell receptor beta chains below all came from one sample that was sequenced in a study of metastatic and nonmetastatic thyroid tumors. Using MiXCR, TCRdb reanalyzed the PCR reads. The sample includes about 12,000 clones, approximately 30% of them seen just once. All patients were treatment-naive before thyroid surgery. Material for sequencing was tumor tissue. These receptors were taken from a male donor with papillary thyroid cancer or a benign thyroid nodule (not recorded which). Some clones in this sample may be carry-over from other donors' samples.

This clone occurred many times. V and J are TRBV10-3 and TRBJ2-1, with D possibly matching TRBD2 (5 bases). Germline V gene data show CDR1 as ENHRY and CDR2 as SYGVKD. Trimming shortened V by 8 bases and J by 0 bases, and 14 bases separated the two germline ends. The CDR3 spans 15 residues. The CDR3 is CAIGKSGVSYNEQFF. The CDR3 DNA reads TGTGCCATCGGGAAGAGCGGCGTCTCCTACAATGAGCAGTTCTTC.

The V and J genes are TRBV30 and TRBJ2-1; D call uncertain. CDR3 length: 15 residues. Per the germline V gene, CDR1 is GTSNPN and CDR2 is SVGIG (reference sequence). V dropped 1 base and J dropped 4 bases, with 14 bases sitting between them. The CDR3 loop is CAWSAGTVTYNEQFF. The CDR3, as DNA: TGTGCCTGGAGTGCCGGTACAGTGACTTACAATGAGCAGTTCTTC.

By proportion, this clone is medium-sized. The gene calls are TRBV20-1 and TRBJ1-6; TRBD1 aligns across 8 bases. The CDR3 has 13 residues. Germline V CDR1 and CDR2: DFQATT, SNEGSKA (reference sequence). J lost 8 bases, V lost 5 bases, and 5 bases had no gene match. DNA for the CDR3: TGCAGTGCTGCCGGGACAGGAGATTCACCCCTCCACTTT. Amino acids: CSAAGTGDSPLHF.

Worth noting for this clone: One junction end disagrees with the germline gene, perhaps due to a read error. V is TRBV5-1 and J is TRBJ1-1; TRBD1 is a possible D gene (6 bases). Germline CDR1 and CDR2: SGHRS and YFSETQ. The CDR3 length is 18 residues. This chain's CDR3 is CASSLLVAEATGRTGAFF. CDR3 DNA sequence: TGCGCCAGCAGCTTACTCGTGGCCGAAGCGACAGGCCGCACTGGAGCTTTCTTT.

This clone was counted many times. Possible read error: a much larger clone is one base away. The conserved final phenylalanine or tryptophan is absent from the CDR3, which likely points to a read error. The chain uses TRBV28 and TRBJ1-6; no clear D. V gave up 5 bases and J gave up 1 base, with 9 bases separating them. Germline loops: CDR1 MDHEN, CDR2 SYDVKM. The CDR3 consists of 15 residues. The CDR3, as DNA: TGTGCCAGCAGTGCCTACCTTTCCTATAATTCACCCCTCCACCTT. As protein: CASSAYLSYNSPLHL.

The table lists this clone with many counts. This may come from a read error, since a much larger clone is one base off. Likely a read error: the CDR3 ends without its conserved phenylalanine or tryptophan. The chain links TRBV2 to TRBJ1-1; weak D call: TRBD1 (6 bases). The CDR3 is made up of 15 amino acids. Per the germline V gene, CDR1 is SNHLY and CDR2 is FYNNEI. Trimming stripped 5 bases from V and 0 bases from J, with 13 bases between. The CDR3 nucleotides are TGTGCCAGCAGTAAGAGTTACAGGGTGAACACTGAAGCTTTCTCT. Amino acids: CASSKSYRVNTEAFS.

This clone qualifies as medium-sized (0.01 to 0.1%). V is TRBV5-1 and J is TRBJ2-7; D remains unclear. Germline V gives CDR1 SGHRS, CDR2 YFSETQ. The CDR3 has 14 amino acids. The V end was cut by 2 bases, the J end by 4 bases, with 13 bases between. The CDR3 nucleotides read TGCGCCAGCAGCTTCGAAGGGATGAAATACGAGCAGTACTTC. It codes for CASSFEGMKYEQYF.

The chain carries TRBV6-1 and TRBJ1-6; 9 bases map to TRBD1. The ends lost 4 bases at V and 5 bases at J; junction bases unmatched: 3. The germline V gene encodes CDR1 MNHNS and CDR2 SASEGT. The CDR3 runs to 15 residues. The CDR3 bases are TGTGCCAGCAGTGCGGGACAGGGAAATAATTCACCCCTCCACTTT. Translation: CASSAGQGNNSPLHF.

The V and J genes are TRBV7-2 and TRBJ1-6, with D possibly TRBD1 on 5 matching bases. Trimming stripped 1 base from V and 6 bases from J, with 10 bases between. CDR3 length equals 15 residues. CDR1 SGHTA and CDR2 FQGNSA come from the germline V gene. The CDR3 reads CASSLVGGSNSPLHF. CDR3 coding DNA: TGTGCCAGCAGCTTAGTCGGGGGAAGTAATTCACCCCTCCACTTT. Using reference TRBV7-2 and TRBJ1-6 for the parts outside the CDR3, the full variable domain is GAGVSQSPSNKVTEKGKDVELRCDPISGHTALYWYRQSLGQGLEFLIYFQGNSAPDKSGLPSDRFSAERTGGSVSTLTIQRTQQEDSAVYLCASSLVGGSNSPLHFGNGTRLTVT.

This clone rates as medium-sized. This rearrangement joins TRBV5-1 to TRBJ1-2; 9 nucleotides align to TRBD1. The V and J ends lost 4 bases and 4 bases, in that order; junction bases with no gene match: 17. CDR1 and CDR2 (germline): SGHRS, YFSETQ. CDR3 size: 18 residues. This CDR3 is CASSPSVVEGQGTYGYTF. CDR3 nucleotide sequence: TGCGCCAGCAGCCCGAGTGTAGTGGAGGGACAGGGTACCTATGGCTACACCTTC.

This clone appeared a few times. This chain links TRBV6-1 with TRBJ1-1; D is perhaps TRBD1 (6 bases). V lost 7 bases and J 1 base, leaving 10 bases between the germline ends. In germline, CDR1 is MNHNS, CDR2 SASEGT. CDR3 length: 13 amino acids. The CDR3 nucleotides are TGTGCCAGCAACTCGGGACAGAACACTGAAGCTTTCTTT. Its translation is CASNSGQNTEAFF.

The genes are TRBV20-1 and TRBJ2-7, with TRBD1 identical over 7 bases. The ends lost 8 bases at V and 5 bases at J; junction bases unmatched: 12. Germline values: CDR1 DFQATT, CDR2 SNEGSKA (reference sequence). This CDR3 has 13 amino acids. The CDR3 nucleotides are TGCAGTTCTAATGACAGGGTGGCCCACGAGCAGTACTTC. Its translation is CSSNDRVAHEQYF.

With regard to this clone: The junction and the germline gene differ at one end; a read error may be behind it. J is TRBJ2-5 and V is TRBV5-1; D is possibly TRBD1 (5 bases). The germline V gene encodes CDR1 SGHRS and CDR2 YFSETQ. This CDR3 comprises 15 residues. CDR3 sequence: CASRMYPGYQDTQYF. CDR3 nucleotides: TGCGCCAGCAGGATGTATCCAGGGTACCAAGATACCCAGTACTTC.

The chain joins TRBV5-1 to TRBJ2-6; D not certain. Trimming took 1 base from V and 0 from J, leaving 8 bases between them. The CDR3 totals 16 residues. Germline loops: CDR1 SGHRS, CDR2 YFSETQ. In nucleotides, the CDR3 is TGCGCCAGCAGCTTGTCCCCTTACTCTGGGGCCAACGTCCTGACTTTC. Translating it yields CASSLSPYSGANVLTF. Full variable domain (remainder filled in from reference TRBV5-1 and TRBJ2-6): KAGVTQTPRYLIKTRGQQVTLSCSPISGHRSVSWYQQTPGQGLQFLFEYFSETQRNKGNFPGRFSGRQFSNSRSEMNVSTLELGDSALYLCASSLSPYSGANVLTFGAGSRLTVL.

This clone was seen a few times. The chain combines TRBV6-4 with TRBJ1-2; possible D gene TRBD1, 6 bases. Between the trimmed V and J ends, which lost 4 bases and 0 bases, there was a span of 12 bases. Germline lookup yields CDR1 MRHNA and CDR2 SNTAGT. The CDR3 runs 15 residues. The chain's CDR3 is CASSAGGAANYGYTF. CDR3 nucleotide sequence: TGTGCCAGCAGTGCGGGGGGGGCCGCTAACTATGGCTACACCTTC.

There are many counts of this clone. The rearrangement uses TRBV7-3 and TRBJ2-3; D ambiguous. V lost 0 bases and J lost 6, with 13 bases in between. The CDR3 sequence is 15 residues long. From germline, CDR1 is SGHTA and CDR2 FQGTGA. This CDR3 is CASSLTEAESDTQYF. Here the CDR3 DNA reads TGTGCCAGCAGCTTAACTGAGGCGGAATCCGATACGCAGTATTTT.

This clone was seen ten or more times. The J gene is TRBJ2-5, the V gene TRBV7-2; D unclear. This CDR3 is built from 15 residues. From germline, CDR1 is SGHTA and CDR2 FQGNSA. V was shortened by 2 bases and J by 1 base, with 11 bases between the two germline ends. This chain's CDR3 is CASSLSWELQETQYF. The DNA of the CDR3 is TGTGCCAGCAGCTTATCTTGGGAACTCCAAGAGACCCAGTACTTC.

Remarks on this clone: This may stem from a read error, because a much larger clone lies one nucleotide away. The chain couples TRBV29-1 to TRBJ2-5; D is perhaps TRBD2 (7 bases). Germline values: CDR1 SQVTM, CDR2 ANQGSEA. The CDR3 extends over 15 amino acids. Trimming removed 4 bases at V and 2 bases at J, with 17 bases between. In DNA form, the CDR3 reads TGCAGCGTTGGGTTAGGGGGGGCCACACAAGAGACCCAGTACTTC. Its translation: CSVGLGGATQETQYF. Full variable domain (outside the CDR3, taken from reference TRBV29-1 and TRBJ2-5): SAVISQKPSRDICQRGTSLTIQCQVDSQVTMMFWYRQQPGQSLTLIATANQGSEATYESGFVIDKFPISRPNLTFSTLTVSNMSPEDSSIYLCSVGLGGATQETQYFGPGTRLLVL.

The chain combines TRBV11-1 with TRBJ1-6, with D maybe TRBD1 (5 bases). Trimming took off 2 bases at V and 3 bases at J, with 14 bases between the two ends. The CDR3 extends over 17 amino acids. Germline V gene lookup returns CDR1 SGHAT and CDR2 FQDESV (reference sequence). The CDR3 loop is CASSLTPPTVYNSPLHF. The DNA for the CDR3 is TGTGCCAGCAGCTTAACGCCACCGACAGTCTATAATTCACCCCTCCACTTT.

By sample fraction, this clone is medium-sized. The V and J genes are TRBV19 and TRBJ2-6; D is undetermined. V was shortened by 5 bases and J by 1 base, with 12 bases between the two germline ends. CDR3 length: 16 amino acids. Germline CDR1 and CDR2: LNHDA and SQIVND (reference sequence). DNA for the CDR3: TGTGCCAGTAGTCCACACGACCAATCTGGGGCCAACGTCCTGACTTTC. Translating gives CASSPHDQSGANVLTF.